A single sample gave rise to the 16 T cell receptor beta chains below, sequenced in a study of post-analysis software for immune sequencing data. Each TCR beta cDNA library carried unique molecular identifiers. TCRdb called the PCR reads again in MiXCR, with one record for every CDR3 protein. This table holds fewer than 700,000 distinct CDR3 sequences, roughly 46% found once. The antigens these receptors bind are not known. Study conclusions and caveats: Roughly 5 TRBV segments (TRBV5-6, TRBV5-1 and TRBV20-1 among them) occurred more frequently in patients than in controls.

What was sequenced was blood. The receptors here all came from a girl aged 5-17 years with multiple sclerosis.

The chain recombines TRBV7-7 with TRBJ2-5; 7 bases fit TRBD1. Germline loops: CDR1 SSHAT, CDR2 FNYEAQ (reference sequence). The CDR3 spans 15 residues. With 1 base clipped from V and 3 bases from J, the junction kept 5 bases outside the gene matches. In DNA form, the CDR3 reads TGTGCCAGCAGCTTAGGGGTGGGGACAGAAGAGACCCAGTACTTC. Residues: CASSLGVGTEETQYF.

For this clonotype: Compared with germline, one end of the junction differs, possibly owing to a read error. The rearrangement links TRBV15 to TRBJ2-2; D not resolved. This CDR3 spans 15 amino acids. Germline CDR1 LNHNV, CDR2 YYDKDF (reference sequence). CDR3: CATGRERVGTGELFF. CDR3 nucleotide sequence: TGTGCCACCGGCAGAGAAAGGGTGGGCACCGGGGAGCTGTTTTTT. The variable domain in full, with the rest retrieved from reference TRBV15 and TRBJ2-2, is DAMVIQNPRYQVTQFGKPVTLSCSQTLNHNVMYWYQQKSSQAPKLLFHYYDKDFNNEADTPDNFQSRRPNTSFCFLDIRSPGLGDTAMYLCATGRERVGTGELFFGEGSRLTVL.

The chain uses TRBV10-2 and TRBJ2-7, with 8 bases aligning to TRBD2. The germline CDR1 and CDR2 sequences are WSHSY and SAAADI. The CDR3 totals 14 residues. After removal of 6 bases from V and 3 bases from J, the junction contained 7 bases not matched to a gene. CDR3: CASSGAAGDYEQYF. CDR3 nucleotide sequence: TGCGCCAGCAGCGGGGCAGCGGGGGACTACGAGCAGTACTTC.

The CDR3 DNA reads TGCGCCAGCAGCTGGCGGCCCCGAGCCAGCTACGAGCAGTACTTC. This gives the protein CASSWRPRASYEQYF. This chain joins TRBV5-1 and TRBJ2-7; D is uncertain. From germline, CDR1 is SGHRS and CDR2 YFSETQ. V was pared by 3 bases and J by 3 bases, with 16 bases between. The CDR3 spans 15 residues.

CDR3 sequence reads: CASSDLTGTEAFF. As DNA, the CDR3 is TGTGCCAGCAGTGACCTCACGGGGACTGAAGCTTTCTTT. J is TRBJ1-1 and V is TRBV6-4; D is undetermined. Trimming shortened V by 2 bases and J by 5 bases, and 9 bases separated the two germline ends. This CDR3 spans 13 amino acids. Per the germline V gene, CDR1 is MRHNA and CDR2 is SNTAGT.

The rearrangement uses TRBV11-2 and TRBJ2-5, with D maybe TRBD1 (5 bases). V was trimmed by 5 bases and J by 4 bases, leaving 14 bases between them. This CDR3 is 14 amino acids long. The germline CDR1 and CDR2 sequences are SGHAT and FQNNGV. The DNA of the CDR3 is TGTGCCAGCAGCCCAACCAGGGTTGCAGAGACCCAGTACTTC. This sequence encodes CASSPTRVAETQYF.

DNA of the CDR3: TGTGCCAGCAGCCCGTTAGGGGGACAGCAGTACTTC. Amino acid sequence: CASSPLGGQQYF. The J gene is TRBJ2-7, the V gene TRBV5-6; tentative D call: TRBD1 (6 bases). The germline V gene encodes CDR1 SGHDT and CDR2 YYEEEE. The CDR3 extends over 12 amino acids. V was pared by 4 bases and J by 8 bases, with 13 bases between.

This clonotype was seen only a few times. The V and J genes are TRBV4-1 and TRBJ2-5, with D possibly TRBD1 on 6 matching bases. V was clipped by 3 bases and J by 11 bases, with 19 bases between them. This CDR3 is built from 14 residues. Germline-derived CDR1 and CDR2 are MGHRA and YSYEKL. The CDR3 region has the DNA TGCGCCAGCAGCCAGGTAGGGGGACGGCGAGAGCAGTACTTC. Translation gives CASSQVGGRREQYF.

This chain joins TRBV5-6 and TRBJ2-7; D unclear. The germline V gene has CDR1 SGHDT and CDR2 YYEEEE. The ends were cut back, 0 bases at V and 0 bases at J, with 10 bases in the middle. The CDR3 loop spans 15 amino acids. The CDR3, as DNA: TGTGCCAGCAGCTTGGAGGACCCTATCTCCTACGAGCAGTACTTC. This gives the protein CASSLEDPISYEQYF.

This clonotype was detected a few times. The V and J genes are TRBV11-3 and TRBJ2-3; 7 bases are shared with TRBD2. The V and J ends lost 5 bases and 2 bases, in that order; junction bases with no gene match: 4. Germline V CDR1 and CDR2: SGHNT, YENEEA. The CDR3 runs to 14 residues. The CDR3 loop is CASSRLAVTDTQYF. The CDR3 coding sequence is TGTGCCAGCAGCCGGCTAGCGGTCACAGATACGCAGTATTTT.

The chain links TRBV6-5 to TRBJ1-2; D gene uncertain. Germline values: CDR1 MNHEY, CDR2 SVGAGI. This CDR3 has 12 amino acids. V was clipped by 5 bases and J by 8 bases, with 12 bases between them. The CDR3 sequence: CASSRPRAGYTF. The CDR3 nucleotides read TGTGCCAGCAGTCGGCCGAGAGCCGGCTACACCTTC.

CDR3 amino acids: CASSLLGLASELTGANVLTF. As DNA, the CDR3 is TGTGCCAGCAGCTTGCTGGGACTAGCGTCAGAGCTCACTGGGGCCAACGTCCTGACTTTC. The chain has TRBV5-6 and TRBJ2-6; TRBD2 matches 10 bases. Germline lookup yields CDR1 SGHDT and CDR2 YYEEEE. Unmatched junction bases numbered 12, after V lost 1 base and J lost 2 bases. There are 20 residues in the CDR3.

Concerning this clonotype itself: This may be a read error, as it is one base from a much larger clone. This chain uses TRBV5-1 with TRBJ2-1; D unresolved. CDR3 length: 15 residues. Germline V gene sequence: CDR1 SGHRS, CDR2 YFSETQ. Trimming removed 1 base from V and 5 bases from J, with 13 bases in between. The chain's CDR3 is CASSLPLVANNEQFF. The CDR3 DNA follows: TGCGCCAGCAGCTTGCCCCTAGTGGCAAACAATGAGCAGTTCTTC.

The chain is built from TRBV20-1 and TRBJ2-1, with D tentatively TRBD1 or TRBD2 (5 bases each). Germline V gene data show CDR1 as DFQATT and CDR2 as SNEGSKA (reference sequence). The CDR3 consists of 13 residues. V dropped 5 bases and J dropped 6 bases, with 14 bases sitting between them. DNA of the CDR3: TGCAGTGCTCTAAAAGGGACCCGCAATGAGCAGTTCTTC. It is translated as CSALKGTRNEQFF.

The V and J genes are TRBV5-4 and TRBJ1-2; the match to TRBD1 covers 8 bases. V was pared by 6 bases and J by 2 bases, with 12 bases of the junction left unmatched. Germline V gene sequence: CDR1 SGHNT, CDR2 YYREEE (reference sequence). The CDR3 is made up of 16 amino acids. DNA for the CDR3: TGTGCCAGCACCCAAGTAGGACAGGGATTGAACTATGGCTACACCTTC. It yields the protein CASTQVGQGLNYGYTF.

Turning to this clonotype: This may stem from a read error, because a much larger clone lies one nucleotide away. The chain recombines TRBV19 with TRBJ2-7, with 7 nucleotides matching TRBD1. J was trimmed by 3 bases and V by 10 bases; bases with no gene match: 6. The CDR3 runs 12 residues. The germline V gene encodes CDR1 LNHDA and CDR2 SQIVND (reference sequence). CDR3 DNA: TGTGCCACCGTGGGACAGAACTACGAGCAGTACTTC. Translation: CATVGQNYEQYF.